This TCR beta chain appears in the sequencing data of a study of blood T cell repertoires in COVID-19. Study as a whole: Both acute and convalescent COVID-19 samples were obtained from the United States, Italy and Spain.

The germline CDR1 and CDR2 sequences are MNHEY and SMNVEV (reference sequence). V lost 0 bases and J 9 bases, leaving 12 bases between the germline ends. This CDR3 region has 13 residues. In this sample, this clone turned up a few times. The assay was immunoSEQ multiplex PCR, and TCRdb's table has in-frame clones only and misses some. The sample includes about 180,000 clones, 85% to 90% of them seen just once. Specimen: peripheral blood. V and J are TRBV27 and TRBJ2-7; tentative D call: TRBD1 (5 bases). The sequence was collected from a woman in her twenties or thirties with active or convalescent COVID-19. CDR3 loop: CASSLSYTTGQYF. CDR3 bases: TGTGCCAGCAGTTTATCGTACACAACAGGGCAGTACTTC.